What follows is one T cell receptor (beta chain) and its context. This sample was taken from a study of blood T cell repertoires in COVID-19. The table came from immunoSEQ multiplex PCR; TCRdb's copy has only in-frame clones and leaves some out. The data hold 210,000 or so clones, with 80% to 90% observed a single time. Sequenced: PBMCs or T cells enriched from blood (not recorded which). The clonotype was recovered from a woman in her fifties or sixties in a cohort exposed to, infected with or recovered from COVID-19 (not recorded which).

CDR3 sequence: CASSVASGAAYEQFF. In nucleotides, the CDR3 is TGTGCCAGCAGCGTAGCTTCAGGGGCGGCATATGAGCAGTTCTTC. The chain links TRBV9 to TRBJ2-1; weak D call: TRBD1 (6 bases). Per the germline V gene, CDR1 is SGDLS and CDR2 is YYNGEE. The CDR3 extends over 15 amino acids. V lost 0 bases to trimming and J lost 8 bases, with 15 bases between them.